The sequence of this T cell receptor (beta chain) was determined in a study of blood T cells in healthy people across ages. The study, taken as a whole, reports: PBMCs that were unsorted prevented a conclusive naive versus antigen-experienced comparison.

The germline CDR1 and CDR2 sequences are SGHTA and FQGNSA. This CDR3 comprises 16 residues. With 2 bases removed from V and 2 bases from J, the gap between germline ends came to 16 bases. Sample-barcoded 5' priming and a J-beta primer mix drove a second PCR of roughly 6 to 12 cycles. One entry per CDR3 protein results from TCRdb running MiXCR on the 5' RACE reads. Of over 300,000 distinct CDR3 sequences listed, about half are singletons. Regarding this clonotype: Its cognate antigen is unknown.

What was sequenced was blood. The TCR sequence derives from a man between 60 and 75 years old in good health. This chain joins TRBV7-2 and TRBJ2-7; D remains unclear. CDR3 region: CASSLLAQVDAYEQYF. The CDR3 region has the DNA TGTGCCAGCAGCTTACTGGCCCAGGTGGATGCCTACGAGCAGTACTTC.